The rows below give T cell receptor beta chains drawn from one sample of a study of shared clonotypes between healthy human individuals. The assay was immunoSEQ multiplex PCR, and TCRdb's table has in-frame clones only and misses some. The sample has fewer than 2.5 million clones; roughly 93% are singletons. Sample: naive CD4+ T cells from PBMCs. The receptors here all came from a man younger than 35 in good health. Some clones in this sample may be carry-over from other donors' samples. CDR3s include the opening cysteine and the closing phenylalanine or tryptophan. A D gene is named only where the DNA matches it firmly. Size values are once, few and many counts, or a class for expanded clones, and some rows have none.

clone size	V gene	J gene	D gene	CDR3 DNA	CDR3 protein
NA	TRBV19	TRBJ1-5	NA	TGTGCCAGTAGTTTCAGCGACCGTACCGTCAGCAATCAGCCCCAGCATTTT	CASSFSDRTVSNQPQHF
NA	TRBV4-1	TRBJ2-1	TRBD2	TGCGCCAGCAGCCCACGGCCGGGACTAGCGGGAGACAATGAGCAGTTCTTC	CASSPRPGLAGDNEQFF
once	TRBV15	TRBJ2-7	NA	TGTGCCACCAGCAGAGGGGGGCAGGGGTGGTACGAGCAGTACTTC	CATSRGGQGWYEQYF
NA	TRBV5-1	TRBJ1-1	NA	TGCGCCAGCAGCTTGGCCGGGCGGAACACTGAAGCTTTCTTT	CASSLAGRNTEAFF
NA	TRBV5-4	TRBJ2-3	NA	TGTGCCAGCAGCTTGGGAGGGGCAGATACGCAGTATTTT	CASSLGGADTQYF
NA	TRBV12-2	TRBJ2-7	NA	TGTGCAAGTCGCTCAAATTTACCGGGACTAGTTTCCTACGAGCAGTACTTC	CASRSNLPGLVSYEQYF
NA	TRBV7-9	TRBJ1-4	NA	TGTGCCAGCAGCTTAGTTTCAGGGGTAGGCGAAAAACTGTTTTTT	CASSLVSGVGEKLFF
NA	TRBV10-3	TRBJ2-7	TRBD2	TGTGCCATCAGTGGCCTAGCGGGTTCCTACGAGCAGTACTTC	CAISGLAGSYEQYF
NA	TRBV25-1	TRBJ2-2	NA	TGTGCCAGCAGTGAATTTGGGGGGGCGCACACCGGGGAGCTGTTTTTT	CASSEFGGAHTGELFF
NA	TRBV5-4	TRBJ1-2	TRBD1	TGTGCCAGCAGCCAAGGGACAGGTGACTCCTATGGCTACACCTTC	CASSQGTGDSYGYTF
NA	TRBV6-6	TRBJ2-5	NA	TGTGCCAGCAGTTACATTCGGACCCTCCGCGGAGAGACCCAGTACTTC	CASSYIRTLRGETQYF
NA	TRBV6-6	TRBJ1-2	TRBD1	TGTGCCAGCAGTGACAGGGCCCGTCCCCCATATGGCTACACCTTC	CASSDRARPPYGYTF
NA	TRBV6-1	TRBJ2-1	NA	TGTGCCAGCAAAGTGCCGTCCTACAATGAGCAGTTCTTC	CASKVPSYNEQFF
NA	TRBV6-4	TRBJ2-2	TRBD2	TGTGCCAGCAGTGAACAAAGCGGGAGTAACACCGGGGAGCTGTTTTTT	CASSEQSGSNTGELFF
NA	TRBV28	TRBJ2-7	NA	TGTGCCAGCAGTTCCCGACAGCCCCGCTCCTACGAGCAGTACTTC	CASSSRQPRSYEQYF
NA	TRBV30	TRBJ2-2	TRBD1	TGTGCCTGGAGAATAAGGGGCAGGGCCTACGCAGGGGGCGGGGAGCTGTTTTTT	CAWRIRGRAYAGGGELFF
NA	TRBV19	TRBJ2-3	NA	TGTGCCACCCGACAACAGAATACGCAGTATTTT	CATRQQNTQYF
NA	TRBV5-4	TRBJ1-1	NA	TGTGCCAGCAGCTTGGGTAGTGGACAGCATGGTGAAGCTTTCTTT	CASSLGSGQHGEAFF
NA	TRBV29-1	TRBJ1-4	TRBD1	TGCAGCGTTGAAGGGGGGGGACAGGGGTATGAAAAACTGTTTTTT	CSVEGGGQGYEKLFF
NA	TRBV20-1	TRBJ2-5	NA	TGCAGTGCTAGAGGAGGTGAGACCCAGTACTTC	CSARGGETQYF
NA	TRBV28	TRBJ2-1	TRBD2	TGTGCCAGCAGTACTACCCCAGCGGGAGGATGGCGCAATGAGCAGTTCTTC	CASSTTPAGGWRNEQFF
NA	TRBV29-1	TRBJ1-1	NA	TGCAGCGGGGTGGGGGGCACTGAAGCTTTCTTT	CSGVGGTEAFF
NA	TRBV28	TRBJ2-1	NA	TGTGCCAGCAGCCAAGGGGGGCCCTCCTACAATGAGCAGTTCTTC	CASSQGGPSYNEQFF
NA	TRBV11-3	TRBJ1-5	NA	TGTGCCAGCAGCTTACGGGAGCCCTGGGGTCAGCCCCAGCATTTT	CASSLREPWGQPQHF
once	TRBV28	TRBJ2-4	NA	TGTGCCAGCAGTTCACGGACAAACGGAGACATTCAGTACTTC	CASSSRTNGDIQYF
NA	TRBV27	TRBJ1-1	NA	TGTGCCAGCAGTTTGATAGGGGAGTACTTGCGTGAAGCTTTCTTT	CASSLIGEYLREAFF
NA	TRBV6-1	TRBJ2-7	TRBD1	TGTGCCAGCACCCTTTTACAGGGGACCTTTTACGAGCAGTACTTC	CASTLLQGTFYEQYF
NA	TRBV4-1	TRBJ2-7	TRBD2	TGCGCCAGCAGCCCACAACTAGCGCGGGCACACGAGCAGTACTTC	CASSPQLARAHEQYF
NA	TRBV7-2	TRBJ1-1	NA	TGTGCCAGCAGCTTAGGTATGGGGCTGATGAACACTGAAGCTTTCTTT	CASSLGMGLMNTEAFF
NA	TRBV6-1	TRBJ2-1	NA	TGTGCCAGCAGTGAAATGACTCAACGCAATGAGCAGTTCTTC	CASSEMTQRNEQFF
NA	TRBV6-1	TRBJ2-7	NA	TGTGCCAGCAATGGCGGGATCACCTACGAGCAGTACTTC	CASNGGITYEQYF
NA	TRBV25-1	TRBJ2-5	TRBD2	TGTGCCAGCAGTGAGGGGAGGGTCCAAGAGACCCAGTACTTC	CASSEGRVQETQYF
NA	TRBV5-4	TRBJ1-5	NA	TGTGCCAGCAGCATGGGGAGCAATCAGCCCCAGCATTTT	CASSMGSNQPQHF
NA	TRBV7-2	TRBJ2-7	NA	TGTGCCAGCAGCTTAGCTGTTGGTCGGAACTACGAGCAGTACTTC	CASSLAVGRNYEQYF
NA	TRBV19	TRBJ2-1	TRBD2	TGTGCCAGTAGTACAGGACTAGCGGGCTACAATGAGCAGTTCTTC	CASSTGLAGYNEQFF
NA	TRBV29-1	TRBJ2-2	TRBD2	TGCAGCGTCGGACTAGCGGGAGGGCCCACCGGGGAGCTGTTTTTT	CSVGLAGGPTGELFF
NA	TRBV10-1	TRBJ2-7	TRBD2	TGCGCCAGCAGTGAGTCCTACGCTAGCGGGAGGGAGTACGAGCAGTACTTC	CASSESYASGREYEQYF
NA	TRBV28	TRBJ2-7	NA	TGTGCCAGCAGTTCATATTTCTACGAGCAGTACTTC	CASSSYFYEQYF
NA	TRBV5-4	TRBJ1-2	TRBD1	TGTGCCAGCAGCCCAGGCGGAGGTCAGGGGGCGATCTATGGCTACACCTTC	CASSPGGGQGAIYGYTF
once	TRBV2	TRBJ2-7	NA	TGTGCCAGCCAACTCGGACAGCGCTTGGAGCAGTACTTC	CASQLGQRLEQYF
few	TRBV6-5	TRBJ2-2	NA	TGTGCCAGCAGTCTCAGGGATGGGCGGCCCGGGGAGCTGTTTTTT	CASSLRDGRPGELFF
NA	TRBV11-1	TRBJ2-1	NA	TGTGCCAGCAGCTTAAGGACTTCCCCGGCCAATGAGCAGTTCTTC	CASSLRTSPANEQFF
NA	TRBV11-3	TRBJ2-1	NA	TGTGCCAGCAGCCGAGAATTCGGGACTCTTAATGAGCAGTTCTTC	CASSREFGTLNEQFF
NA	TRBV5-4	TRBJ1-3	NA	TGTGCCAGCAGCTACGGGACTCAAAGAGGGACCATATATTTT	CASSYGTQRGTIYF
NA	TRBV28	TRBJ2-1	NA	TGTGCCAGCACCCCGGAGGAAGCGTTAAAAGGCCATGAGCAGTTCTTC	CASTPEEALKGHEQFF
NA	TRBV18	TRBJ2-7	TRBD1	TGTGCCAGCTCACCCGGGCAGGGGGATTACGAGCAGTACTTC	CASSPGQGDYEQYF